This T cell receptor (beta chain) was identified during a study of blood T cells in healthy people across ages. Study-level points and caveats: Roughly linear age-related decline in beta diversity appeared, significant by age roughly 40.

Unmatched junction bases numbered 2, after V lost 4 bases and J lost 0 bases. The germline V gene encodes CDR1 SEHNR and CDR2 FQNEAQ (reference sequence). The CDR3 spans 15 residues. Remarks on this clonotype: What it binds is unknown.

PCR was performed a second time for about 7 to 11 cycles using a sample-barcoded 5' primer and a J-beta primer mix. TCRdb recomputed calls from the 5' RACE reads with MiXCR, one row per CDR3 protein. Of about a million distinct CDR3 sequences listed, just over 50% are singletons. This TCR derives from a woman aged 60-70 years in good health. The rearrangement uses TRBV7-9 and TRBJ2-2; 7 positions match TRBD2. Source material: blood. The CDR3 protein is CASSSGLANTGELFF. CDR3 DNA sequence: TGTGCCAGCAGCTCAGGACTAGCGAACACCGGGGAGCTGTTTTTT.